Described below is a single TCR beta chain sequence and its context. This entry comes from a study of blood T cell repertoires in COVID-19. On the study more broadly: There were acute and convalescent COVID-19 samples, and they came from the United States, Italy and Spain.

How the authors handled the data: How many nucleated cells were present was estimated from reference gene primer amplification. The data were produced by immunoSEQ multiplex PCR, yet TCRdb's version contains in-frame clones alone and is incomplete. That table is the source of V, J and clone size, and D and trimming were worked out from the DNA. The sample holds hundreds of thousands of clones; roughly 86% are singletons and the top ten take 2% to 2.5%. Seattle enrolled patients during active infection and tracked them longitudinally. V was pared by 4 bases and J by 0 bases, with 7 bases between. The CDR3 consists of 14 residues. Germline assignment: CDR1 MDHEN and CDR2 SYDVKM.

The sequenced material came from peripheral blood. This clonotype was obtained from a woman aged 60 to 75 with COVID-19, enrolled during active disease. The V gene is TRBV28, the J gene TRBJ1-5, with no clear D. In nucleotides, the CDR3 is TGTGCCAGCAGTTACGGCGGTAGCAATCAGCCCCAGCATTTT. Encoded protein: CASSYGGSNQPQHF.